Presented here are 22 T cell receptor beta chains from one specimen sequenced in a study of T cells in Graves' hyperthyroidism and ophthalmopathy. Using RNA transcripts as the source, TCR beta CDR3 regions were amplified. First-round RT-PCR of the TCR CDR3 relied on the HTBI primer set. TCRdb recomputed calls from the multiplex PCR reads with MiXCR, one row per CDR3 protein. The sample has 690,000 or so distinct CDR3 sequences, roughly a sixth seen once; the top ten hold 16%. Material for sequencing was blood. These TCRs come from a woman in her forties or fifties with Graves' hyperthyroidism that later progressed to Graves' ophthalmopathy.

The rearrangement links TRBV11-3 to TRBJ2-2; no definite D call. In germline, CDR1 is SGHNT, CDR2 YENEEA. Trimming took off 4 bases at V and 10 bases at J, with 10 bases between the two ends. The length of the CDR3 is 12 residues. The CDR3 DNA sequence: TGTGCCAGCAGCTCTCGACACGAGGAGCTGTTTTTT. The encoded protein is CASSSRHEELFF.

In this sample, this clonotype turned up many times. The chain employs TRBV20-1 and TRBJ2-7, with D tentatively TRBD2 (6 bases). The germline V gene encodes CDR1 DFQATT and CDR2 SNEGSKA (reference sequence). Trimming took off 3 bases at V and 7 bases at J, with 13 bases between the two ends. This CDR3 has 12 residues. The chain's CDR3 is CSARGLIWEQYF. As DNA, the CDR3 is TGCAGTGCTAGGGGACTCATTTGGGAGCAGTACTTC.

The chain carries TRBV7-9 and TRBJ2-5; D tentatively reads TRBD1 or TRBD2 (6 bases each). V was shortened by 7 bases and J by 3 bases, with 12 bases between the two germline ends. Germline lookup yields CDR1 SEHNR and CDR2 FQNEAQ (reference sequence). The CDR3 contains 13 residues. CDR3: CASIRGDEETQYF. The DNA of the CDR3 is TGTGCCAGCATTAGGGGGGACGAAGAGACCCAGTACTTC. Full variable domain (remainder filled in from reference TRBV7-9 and TRBJ2-5): DTGVSQNPRHKITKRGQNVTFRCDPISEHNRLYWYRQTLGQGPEFLTYFQNEAQLEKSRLLSDRFSAERPKGSFSTLEIQRTEQGDSAMYLCASIRGDEETQYFGPGTRLLVL.

This clonotype was counted ten times or more. This chain joins TRBV30 and TRBJ2-2, with D possibly matching TRBD1 (6 bases). V lost 4 bases and J 2 bases, leaving 17 bases between the germline ends. Germline V gives CDR1 GTSNPN, CDR2 SVGIG (reference sequence). The CDR3 extends over 16 amino acids. The CDR3 region is CAWIPGHSSNTGELFF. CDR3 DNA: TGTGCCTGGATTCCGGGACACTCATCCAACACCGGGGAGCTGTTTTTT.

This clonotype has only a few counts. V gene TRBV10-3 combines with J gene TRBJ2-5; either TRBD1 or TRBD2 may fit D (6 bases each). Looked up from germline, CDR1 is ENHRY and CDR2 is SYGVKD. Between the trimmed V and J ends, which lost 7 bases and 2 bases, there was a span of 17 bases. CDR3 size: 15 residues. Here the CDR3 reads CAIKENRAGQETQYF. CDR3 nucleotides: TGTGCCATCAAGGAGAACAGGGCGGGACAAGAGACCCAGTACTTC.

This clonotype has a count of ten or more. This sequence joins TRBV18 and TRBJ2-5; no firm D call. In germline, CDR1 is KGHSH, CDR2 LQKENI. The V gene lost 3 bases and the J gene lost 0 bases, with 11 bases spanning the gap. The CDR3 has 15 residues. CDR3: CASSPGSWYQETQYF. In nucleotides, the CDR3 is TGTGCCAGCTCACCCGGCAGTTGGTACCAAGAGACCCAGTACTTC.

The chain couples TRBV5-1 to TRBJ2-5, with a possible D match to TRBD1 (5 bases). V was clipped by 9 bases and J by 4 bases, with 19 bases between them. This CDR3 is 14 amino acids long. Germline CDR1 SGHRS, CDR2 YFSETQ. The CDR3 is CATSFDGASETQYF. CDR3 DNA: TGCGCCACCTCTTTCGATGGGGCTTCAGAGACCCAGTACTTC.

This clonotype occurred many times. This sequence joins TRBV7-3 and TRBJ2-2; 9 bases align to TRBD2. V was pared by 6 bases and J by 4 bases, with 9 bases of the junction left unmatched. Germline CDR1 is SGHTA and CDR2 is FQGTGA. The CDR3 totals 16 residues. CDR3 nucleotides: TGTGCCAGCAGTCAGGGTCGCGGGGGGGGCACCGGGGAGCTGTTTTTT. Its protein product is CASSQGRGGGTGELFF.

There are a few counts of this clonotype. The J gene is TRBJ1-6, the V gene TRBV15; unclear D gene. The CDR3 loop spans 15 amino acids. Germline V gives CDR1 LNHNV, CDR2 YYDKDF (reference sequence). Trimming cost V 0 bases and J 9 bases, with 12 bases left between them. CDR3 in DNA: TGTGCCACCAGCAGAGACAGCCTCCTAGGTTCACCCCTCCACTTT. Protein sequence: CATSRDSLLGSPLHF.

Worth noting for this clonotype: The junction departs from germline at one end; a sequencing error may be responsible. This sequence joins TRBV5-1 and TRBJ1-2; no clear D. CDR3 size: 14 residues. Germline CDR1 SGHRS, CDR2 YFSETQ. CDR3 in amino acids: CASSLVGDLYGYTF. In DNA, the CDR3 is TGTGCCAGCAGCTTGGTTGGAGACCTCTATGGCTACACCTTC.

This clonotype was detected only a few times. The chain uses TRBV12-3 or TRBV12-4 and TRBJ2-5, with D uncertain. The CDR3 loop spans 18 amino acids. V dropped 1 base and J dropped 4 bases, with 22 bases sitting between them. Here the CDR3 reads CASSLDEVSRSSGETQYF. The DNA for the CDR3 is TGTGCCAGCAGTTTAGATGAGGTCTCCCGAAGTTCAGGAGAGACCCAGTACTTC.

This clonotype was observed at least ten times. The chain recombines TRBV5-1 with TRBJ2-7; possibly TRBD1 for D (7 bases). Germline lookup yields CDR1 SGHRS and CDR2 YFSETQ. Trimming stripped 3 bases from V and 2 bases from J, with 15 bases between. The CDR3 is 15 residues long. The CDR3 region has the DNA TGCGCCAGCAGCTCTACAGGGGACTCGGCCTACGAGCAGTACTTC. Residues: CASSSTGDSAYEQYF.

CDR3: CASSRGLRGNQPQHF. CDR3 coding DNA: TGCGCCAGCAGCCGAGGCCTAAGGGGCAATCAGCCCCAGCATTTT. V gene TRBV4-1 combines with J gene TRBJ1-5; D is undetermined. There are 15 residues in the CDR3. V was cut by 4 bases and J by 2 bases, with 12 bases left in between. Germline V CDR1 and CDR2: MGHRA, YSYEKL.

This clonotype was seen at least ten times. V is TRBV7-6 and J is TRBJ1-2; D unclear. Germline assignment: CDR1 SGHVS and CDR2 FNYEAQ. Trimming shortened V by 1 base and J by 4 bases, and 10 bases separated the two germline ends. This CDR3 has 14 amino acids. The DNA for the CDR3 is TGTGCCAGCAGCTTAGGTCGGGAAGGCTATGGCTACACCTTC. This sequence encodes CASSLGREGYGYTF.

Ten or more counts support this clonotype. The chain links TRBV2 to TRBJ1-6; D uncertain. Germline values: CDR1 SNHLY, CDR2 FYNNEI. Trimming cost V 3 bases and J 6 bases, with 12 bases left between them. The CDR3 runs to 15 residues. The CDR3 coding sequence is TGTGCCAGCAGTGAGGGTCCCCCGGGTAATTCACCCCTCCACTTT. It codes for CASSEGPPGNSPLHF. Drawing the rest from reference TRBV2 and TRBJ1-6, the complete variable domain is EPEVTQTPSHQVTQMGQEVILRCVPISNHLYFYWYRQILGQKVEFLVSFYNNEISEKSEIFDDQFSVERPDGSNFTLKIRSTKLEDSAMYFCASSEGPPGNSPLHFGNGTRLTVT.

This clonotype was observed many times. The V gene is TRBV30, the J gene TRBJ2-7; perhaps TRBD1 as D (6 bases). Per the germline V gene, CDR1 is GTSNPN and CDR2 is SVGIG (reference sequence). This CDR3 region has 13 residues. The V end lost 8 bases, the J end lost 2 bases, and 16 bases lay between the germline ends. CDR3 DNA sequence: TGTGCCGGAGAGACAGGCCTCGCCTACGAGCAGTACTTC. The encoded protein is CAGETGLAYEQYF.

A note on this clonotype: Being one base from a much bigger clone, this may be a read error. This chain connects TRBV18 to TRBJ2-3; tentative D call: TRBD2 (6 bases). CDR3 size: 15 residues. The germline gives CDR1 KGHSH, CDR2 LQKENI. In nucleotides, the CDR3 is TGTGCCAGCTCACCCGGACGAACTAGCACAGATTCGCAGTATTTT. It encodes CASSPGRTSTDSQYF.

The chain recombines TRBV4-1 with TRBJ1-5, with a weak D call TRBD1 (5 bases). CDR3 length: 15 residues. The V and J ends lost 0 bases and 0 bases respectively, with 6 bases between them. The germline gives CDR1 MGHRA, CDR2 YSYEKL. The CDR3 nucleotides are TGCGCCAGCAGCCAAGAGACAGTTAGCAATCAGCCCCAGCATTTT. Its protein product is CASSQETVSNQPQHF.

This clonotype has only a few counts. The V call is TRBV29-1, the J call TRBJ2-1; D possibly corresponds to TRBD1 (6 bases). The CDR3 loop spans 14 amino acids. Germline loops: CDR1 SQVTM, CDR2 ANQGSEA. The V and J ends lost 2 bases and 5 bases respectively, with 13 bases between them. The CDR3 protein is CSVEPDTGNNEQFF. CDR3 nucleotide sequence: TGCAGCGTTGAACCAGATACAGGGAACAATGAGCAGTTCTTC.

The J gene is TRBJ1-5, the V gene TRBV19; 9 bases agree with TRBD1. V lost 4 bases and J lost 0; bases outside the gene matches: 10. The CDR3 length is 18 residues. Germline V gives CDR1 LNHDA, CDR2 SQIVND (reference sequence). In DNA, the CDR3 is TGTGCCAGTAGTAATCCCCGGGACAGGGACGATAGCAATCAGCCCCAGCATTTT. It encodes CASSNPRDRDDSNQPQHF.

V gene TRBV5-1 combines with J gene TRBJ2-1, with D perhaps matching TRBD1 (6 bases). Germline CDR1 reads SGHRS; CDR2 reads YFSETQ. V lost 2 bases and J 0 bases, leaving 12 bases between the germline ends. The CDR3 sequence is 16 residues long. The CDR3 bases are TGCGCCAGCAGCTTCTTACAGGGTAGCTCCTACAATGAGCAGTTCTTC. Translation: CASSFLQGSSYNEQFF.

The gene calls are TRBV20-1 and TRBJ1-1; D is unclear. Trimming removed 0 bases from V and 3 bases from J, with 8 bases in between. This CDR3 spans 13 amino acids. Per germline, CDR1 DFQATT and CDR2 SNEGSKA (reference sequence). CDR3 DNA: TGCAGTGCTAGAGACGGGGAGGACACTGAAGCTTTCTTT. Its translation: CSARDGEDTEAFF.